Shown below are 25 T cell receptor beta chains from a single sample sequenced in a study of blood T cell repertoires in COVID-19. Assay: immunoSEQ multiplex PCR; the TCRdb copy retains only in-frame clones and omits some. The repertoire includes roughly 400,000 clones, 80% to 90% of them detected once, and 0.95% to 1.2% sits in the top ten. Sequences were obtained from PBMCs or T cells enriched from blood (not recorded which). The receptor set was obtained from a man younger than 40 who had recovered from COVID-19.

The J gene is TRBJ1-1, the V gene TRBV7-6; D is possibly TRBD1 (6 bases). V was shortened by 5 bases and J by 1 base, with 14 bases between the two germline ends. Looked up from germline, CDR1 is SGHVS and CDR2 is FNYEAQ. The CDR3 is 15 amino acids. CDR3 in DNA: TGTGCCAGCAGCCTCCAGGGAGGGGGGAACACTGAAGCTTTCTTT. It yields the protein CASSLQGGGNTEAFF.

The chain joins TRBV7-9 to TRBJ2-7, with 7 bases identical to TRBD1. The V gene's germline CDR1 is SEHNR and CDR2 FQNEAQ (reference sequence). After removal of 3 bases from V and 13 bases from J, the junction contained 15 bases not matched to a gene. CDR3 length: 14 residues. CDR3 sequence (DNA): TGTGCCAGCAGCTTCGGGGACAGTCGAGGAGATCCCTACTTC. This gives the protein CASSFGDSRGDPYF.

This chain uses TRBV7-2 with TRBJ2-5; the D is unclear. The CDR3 covers 13 residues. Germline-derived CDR1 and CDR2 are SGHTA and FQGNSA. The ends were cut back, 3 bases at V and 4 bases at J, with 9 bases in the middle. The CDR3 DNA is TGTGCCAGCAGCTTTGTGGTACTAGAGACCCAGTACTTC. It yields the protein CASSFVVLETQYF.

J is TRBJ2-5 and V is TRBV6-2 or TRBV6-3; 9 nucleotides line up with TRBD2. This CDR3 is built from 18 residues. Per the germline V gene, CDR1 is MNHEY and CDR2 is SVGEGT. Unmatched junction bases numbered 12, after V lost 0 bases and J lost 4 bases. This CDR3 is CASSYSMGSSGILETQYF. The CDR3 DNA is TGTGCCAGCAGTTACTCGATGGGGTCTAGCGGGATTCTAGAGACCCAGTACTTC.

V usage is TRBV27 and J usage is TRBJ1-1; unclear D gene. Trimming left V 7 bases short and J 5 bases short, with 26 bases between. The germline V gene has CDR1 MNHEY and CDR2 SMNVEV (reference sequence). The length of the CDR3 is 17 residues. The chain's CDR3 is CASTSYPLGGRLTEAFF. CDR3 DNA: TGTGCCAGCACTTCCTACCCCCTTGGAGGGAGGTTAACTGAAGCTTTCTTT.

With respect to this clone: Its ends do not fully match the called genes, so a read error is possible. This chain links TRBV28 with TRBJ1-6, with D perhaps matching TRBD1 (5 bases). Per the germline V gene, CDR1 is MDHEN and CDR2 is SYDVKM. The CDR3 is 15 residues long. This CDR3 reads CASRLSYQGYSPLHF. Written as DNA, the CDR3 is TGTGCCAGCAGGTTATCCTATCAGGGTTATTCACCCCTCCACTTT. Filled out from reference TRBV28 and TRBJ1-6, the complete variable domain reads DVKVTQSSRYLVKRTGEKVFLECVQDMDHENMFWYRQDPGLGLRLIYFSYDVKMKEKGDIPEGYSVSREKKERFSLILESASTNQTSMYLCASRLSYQGYSPLHFGNGTRLTVT.

The chain has TRBV19 and TRBJ1-3; possible D gene TRBD1, 5 bases. V dropped 4 bases and J dropped 2 bases, with 12 bases sitting between them. CDR3 length equals 15 residues. CDR1 and CDR2 from the germline V gene are LNHDA and SQIVND (reference sequence). This CDR3 reads CASSTRQTPGNTIYF. The CDR3 nucleotides read TGTGCCAGTAGTACCCGACAGACACCTGGAAACACCATATATTTT.

In its sample, this clone was seen a few times. The V call is TRBV28, the J call TRBJ1-5; the match to TRBD1 covers 10 bases. J lost 8 bases, V lost 7 bases, and 8 bases had no gene match. The CDR3 loop spans 14 amino acids. CDR1 and CDR2 (germline): MDHEN, SYDVKM. CDR3 DNA: TGTGCCAGCACCCAGACAGGGGGCGCGGAGCCCCAGCATTTT. This gives the protein CASTQTGGAEPQHF.

The chain recombines TRBV2 with TRBJ2-7; D is uncertain. The CDR3 runs to 12 residues. The V and J ends lost 6 bases and 7 bases respectively, with 13 bases between them. Germline V gene data show CDR1 as SNHLY and CDR2 as FYNNEI. CDR3 region: CASRVTAGEQYF. CDR3 DNA: TGTGCCAGCAGAGTCACAGCCGGAGAGCAGTACTTC.

This clone has just one count. The chain uses TRBV14 and TRBJ1-2; 9 bases fit TRBD1. V was clipped by 2 bases and J by 2 bases; unmatched bases: 9. Germline values: CDR1 SGHDN, CDR2 FVKESK. CDR3 length: 17 residues. Here the CDR3 DNA reads TGTGCCAGCAGCCAAACAGGGGGCGCTGGGGGGAACTATGGCTACACCTTC. Translation: CASSQTGGAGGNYGYTF.

This clone was observed at least ten times. This chain links TRBV12-5 with TRBJ1-1; 7 bases are shared with TRBD1. Germline lookup yields CDR1 LGHNT and CDR2 FRNRAP. Losses at the gene ends were 0 bases for V and 4 bases for J; bases not matched to a gene: 11. The CDR3 has 17 amino acids. The CDR3 protein is CASGLVQGQGAGTEAFF. CDR3 coding DNA: TGTGCTAGTGGTTTGGTACAGGGGCAGGGCGCGGGCACTGAAGCTTTCTTT.

This clone was counted a single time. The chain employs TRBV7-2 and TRBJ1-1; no firm D call. Germline V gene data show CDR1 as SGHTA and CDR2 as FQGNSA. The V gene lost 5 bases and the J gene lost 1 base, with 11 bases spanning the gap. The CDR3 extends over 14 amino acids. The CDR3 nucleotides are TGTGCCAGCAGCCCACCCCCGGGGAACACTGAAGCTTTCTTT. This sequence encodes CASSPPPGNTEAFF. The variable domain in full, with the rest retrieved from reference TRBV7-2 and TRBJ1-1, is GAGVSQSPSNKVTEKGKDVELRCDPISGHTALYWYRQSLGQGLEFLIYFQGNSAPDKSGLPSDRFSAERTGGSVSTLTIQRTQQEDSAVYLCASSPPPGNTEAFFGQGTRLTVV.

The chain joins TRBV7-8 to TRBJ2-1; a possible D gene is TRBD2 (6 bases). Germline V CDR1 and CDR2: SGHVS, FQNEAQ. V was shortened by 5 bases and J by 3 bases, with 11 bases between the two germline ends. There are 14 residues in the CDR3. CDR3 region: CASSRRADYNEQFF. The CDR3 nucleotides read TGTGCCAGCAGCCGGAGGGCCGACTACAATGAGCAGTTCTTC.

About this clone itself: Other nucleotide sequences from this sample produce the same CDR3. V is TRBV27 and J is TRBJ2-7, with D unclear. The CDR3 has 11 amino acids. Germline-derived CDR1 and CDR2 are MNHEY and SMNVEV (reference sequence). Deletions cut 6 bases from V and 0 bases from J, with 3 bases between. The CDR3 loop is CASSSSYEQYF. CDR3 nucleotide sequence: TGTGCCAGCAGCTCCTCCTACGAGCAGTACTTC.

The chain is built from TRBV28 and TRBJ2-7; D might be TRBD1 (6 bases). V was trimmed by 6 bases and J by 2 bases, leaving 17 bases between them. Germline V gene data show CDR1 as MDHEN and CDR2 as SYDVKM. The CDR3 consists of 15 residues. CDR3 protein: CASSAMGTPTYEQYF. CDR3 sequence (DNA): TGTGCCAGCAGCGCTATGGGGACACCAACCTACGAGCAGTACTTC.

The chain is built from TRBV6-5 and TRBJ2-1, with 9 bases aligning to TRBD2. The CDR3 consists of 15 residues. Germline V gene sequence: CDR1 MNHEY, CDR2 SVGAGI. V shed 6 bases, J shed 4 bases, and the junction held 7 bases outside the gene matches. The CDR3: CASSPGAGGYNEQFF. CDR3 coding DNA: TGTGCCAGCAGCCCAGGTGCGGGGGGGTACAATGAGCAGTTCTTC.

The genes are TRBV5-5 and TRBJ1-3; D is uncertain. The CDR3 is 16 amino acids. Trimming stripped 1 base from V and 5 bases from J, with 16 bases between. CDR1 and CDR2 (germline): SGHKS, YYEKEE (reference sequence). The CDR3 DNA sequence: TGTGCCAGCAGCTTGTTACCAGAGGGCGAGAGAAACACCATATATTTT. This sequence encodes CASSLLPEGERNTIYF.

The chain combines TRBV18 with TRBJ1-4; a weak D match, TRBD1 (5 bases). V lost 2 bases and J lost 3, with 13 bases in between. There are 16 residues in the CDR3. Germline V gene data show CDR1 as KGHSH and CDR2 as LQKENI. Here the CDR3 reads CASSPRSAGSNEKLFF. The DNA for the CDR3 is TGTGCCAGCTCACCAAGGTCGGCAGGGTCTAATGAAAAACTGTTTTTT.

The rearrangement joins TRBV18 to TRBJ2-3; 7 bases agree with TRBD2. Germline V lookup: CDR1 KGHSH, CDR2 LQKENI. Trimming removed 0 bases from V and 4 bases from J; junction bases left unmatched: 7. CDR3 length equals 16 residues. The CDR3 loop reads CASSPPLGGLPDTQYF. CDR3 nucleotides: TGTGCCAGCTCACCACCTCTGGGAGGGCTGCCAGATACGCAGTATTTT. The whole variable domain, filled in from reference TRBV18 and TRBJ2-3, reads NAGVMQNPRHLVRRRGQEARLRCSPMKGHSHVYWYRQLPEEGLKFMVYLQKENIIDESGMPKERFSAEFPKEGPSILRIQQVVRGDSAAYFCASSPPLGGLPDTQYFGPGTRLTVL.

The chain links TRBV20-1 to TRBJ1-6, with 7 bases lining up with TRBD1. The CDR3 contains 13 residues. V lost 3 bases and J lost 8; bases outside the gene matches: 4. Per germline, CDR1 DFQATT and CDR2 SNEGSKA (reference sequence). The CDR3 nucleotides are TGCAGTGCTAGTGTCACAGGGGATTCACCCCTCCACTTT. Protein product: CSASVTGDSPLHF.

The chain has TRBV6-5 and TRBJ2-7, with TRBD2 as a possible D gene (6 bases). The CDR3 covers 13 residues. Germline CDR1 MNHEY, CDR2 SVGAGI. V was clipped by 0 bases and J by 5 bases, with 8 bases between them. The CDR3: CASSYSRGNEQYF. CDR3 nucleotides: TGTGCCAGCAGTTACTCGCGCGGGAACGAGCAGTACTTC.

The V call is TRBV4-1, the J call TRBJ2-1; TRBD2 might be the D (5 bases). V was trimmed by 4 bases and J by 7 bases, leaving 11 bases between them. The germline CDR1 and CDR2 sequences are MGHRA and YSYEKL. This CDR3 has 13 amino acids. The CDR3 sequence is CASSPFPGNEQFF. The CDR3 DNA reads TGCGCCAGCAGCCCTTTCCCGGGGAATGAGCAGTTCTTC.

V usage is TRBV7-8 and J usage is TRBJ1-1, with D maybe TRBD1 (6 bases). Germline loops: CDR1 SGHVS, CDR2 FQNEAQ. This CDR3 has 15 amino acids. V shed 6 bases and J shed 1 base, with 15 bases lying between them. The CDR3 spells CASSVRGGGNTEAFF. The CDR3 nucleotides read TGTGCCAGCAGTGTCCGGGGGGGCGGGAACACTGAAGCTTTCTTT.

This chain connects TRBV4-2 to TRBJ2-1; 10 bases are a match to TRBD2. The CDR3 is made up of 16 amino acids. Germline V CDR1 and CDR2: LGHNA, YNFKEQ. V lost 1 base to trimming and J lost 5 bases; unmatched junction nucleotides: 5. CDR3 DNA sequence: TGTGCCAGCAGCCAAGGCGGCACTAGCGGGGACAATGAGCAGTTCTTC. Residues: CASSQGGTSGDNEQFF.

The gene calls are TRBV12-3 or TRBV12-4 and TRBJ1-1; D is perhaps TRBD1 (6 bases). This CDR3 region has 12 residues. V dropped 7 bases and J dropped 4 bases, with 10 bases sitting between them. CDR3 bases: TGTGCCAGCATGAGGGGGGGCACTGAAGCTTTCTTT. Residues: CASMRGGTEAFF.